What follows are 31 T cell receptor beta chains derived from one specimen sequenced in a study of regulatory T cells in long-lasting Graves disease. Building the TCR beta libraries relied on iRepertoire HTBI primers, and CDR3 regions underwent Arm-PCR. TCRdb redid the calling of the multiplex PCR reads with MiXCR, one entry per CDR3 protein. The sample has 250,000 to 400,000 distinct CDR3 sequences; 15% to 20% are singletons. Specified time point: newly diagnosed GD, antithyroid drugs for less than 3 months. RNA extracted from PBMCs served as the sequencing template. This material consisted of peripheral blood mononuclear cells (PBMCs), taken at new diagnosis, from a patient treated with antithyroid drugs. Receptors originate from a female donor with Graves disease.

The rearrangement uses TRBV27 and TRBJ2-7, with D possibly matching TRBD2 (6 bases). V gave up 4 bases and J gave up 2 bases, with 9 bases separating them. The CDR3 covers 13 residues. The germline V gene has CDR1 MNHEY and CDR2 SMNVEV (reference sequence). The CDR3 sequence: CASSWDSTYEQYF. The DNA of the CDR3 is TGTGCCAGCAGTTGGGACTCAACCTACGAGCAGTACTTC.

The chain combines TRBV7-9 with TRBJ1-2, with 9 bases that match TRBD1. The CDR3 is made up of 19 amino acids. Germline loops: CDR1 SEHNR, CDR2 FQNEAQ (reference sequence). V lost 0 bases and J lost 5; bases outside the gene matches: 16. The CDR3 DNA follows: TGTGCCAGCAGCTTAGCCCTAATCCCGGGACAGGGCATCCTTTATGGCTACACCTTC. It encodes CASSLALIPGQGILYGYTF.

The chain combines TRBV7-2 with TRBJ1-6; unclear D gene. The CDR3 sequence is 12 residues long. CDR1 is SGHTA and CDR2 is FQGNSA in the germline V gene. The V gene lost 6 bases and the J gene lost 6 bases, with 6 bases spanning the gap. Here the CDR3 reads CASRATNSPLHF. Written as DNA, the CDR3 is TGTGCCAGCAGGGCTACTAATTCACCCCTCCACTTT.

This clonotype was observed at least ten times. The chain carries TRBV30 and TRBJ1-2; 9 bases fit TRBD1. Germline values: CDR1 GTSNPN, CDR2 SVGIG (reference sequence). The trim removed 1 base at V and 7 bases at J, leaving 7 bases unmatched. The CDR3 contains 14 residues. The CDR3 loop reads CAWSGWDRVAGYTF. DNA for the CDR3: TGTGCCTGGAGTGGGTGGGACAGGGTAGCTGGCTACACCTTC.

This clonotype was recorded a few times. V is TRBV3-1 and J is TRBJ2-2; 13 positions match TRBD2. V dropped 4 bases and J dropped 0; count of bases not matched to a gene: 2. Germline lookup yields CDR1 LGHDT and CDR2 YNNKEL (reference sequence). The CDR3 totals 17 residues. The CDR3 nucleotides read TGTGCCAGCAGCCGGGGACTAGCGGGGCCGAACACCGGGGAGCTGTTTTTT. Its protein is CASSRGLAGPNTGELFF.

This clonotype came up many times. V is TRBV18 and J is TRBJ2-4, with unresolved D. There are 13 residues in the CDR3. V dropped 4 bases and J dropped 0 bases, with 4 bases sitting between them. Per germline, CDR1 KGHSH and CDR2 LQKENI. The CDR3 nucleotides read TGTGCCAGCTCACTAGAAGCCAAAAACATTCAGTACTTC. This translates into CASSLEAKNIQYF.

The chain recombines TRBV12-3 or TRBV12-4 with TRBJ1-2; D ambiguous. The CDR3 runs to 16 residues. V lost 3 bases to trimming and J lost 2 bases, with 16 bases between them. The CDR3 spells CASSFVVGKGNYGYTF. The CDR3, as DNA: TGTGCCAGCAGTTTCGTCGTGGGAAAGGGCAACTATGGCTACACCTTC.

This clonotype appeared many times. The rearrangement links TRBV9 to TRBJ2-6; unclear D gene. The CDR3 runs to 15 residues. Germline V CDR1 and CDR2: SGDLS, YYNGEE. V dropped 4 bases and J dropped 4 bases, with 12 bases sitting between them. The CDR3 loop reads CASSQDRAGANVLTF. CDR3 nucleotides: TGTGCCAGCAGCCAGGATCGGGCGGGGGCCAACGTCCTGACTTTC.

This clonotype was counted ten times or more. The chain links TRBV9 to TRBJ2-7, with a tentative D call TRBD1 (5 bases). This CDR3 is 15 amino acids long. Germline V CDR1 and CDR2: SGDLS, YYNGEE. V was cut by 3 bases and J by 0 bases, with 13 bases left in between. The chain's CDR3 is CASSEGINFSYEQYF. CDR3 in DNA: TGTGCCAGCAGCGAGGGGATAAATTTCTCCTACGAGCAGTACTTC.

This CDR3 reads CSATPPRTSGSGEQYF. The CDR3 DNA follows: TGCAGTGCTACCCCGCCACGGACTAGCGGGAGCGGCGAGCAGTACTTC. The chain couples TRBV20-1 to TRBJ2-7; TRBD2 agrees at 13 bases. Per germline, CDR1 DFQATT and CDR2 SNEGSKA (reference sequence). Germline trimming cut 4 bases from V and 6 bases from J; bases unmatched to any gene: 12. This CDR3 contains 16 residues.

This clonotype was observed many times. The chain links TRBV2 to TRBJ2-5; 7 bases line up with TRBD2. The length of the CDR3 is 16 residues. From germline, CDR1 is SNHLY and CDR2 FYNNEI. V was pared by 3 bases and J by 2 bases, with 9 bases of the junction left unmatched. CDR3 sequence: CASSEGDYGGQETQYF. As DNA, the CDR3 is TGTGCCAGCAGTGAGGGGGACTACGGAGGGCAAGAGACCCAGTACTTC.

As regards this clonotype: With only one base between it and a far larger clone, this is likely a read error. The chain is built from TRBV6-9 and TRBJ2-3, with unresolved D. The J call is doubtful: the DNA matches TRBJ2-1 better. The CDR3 sequence is 14 residues long. Germline loops: CDR1 MNHGY, CDR2 SVAAGI. The CDR3 DNA reads as TGTGCCAGCAGTTACTCCCCCGAAGTAACTGAGCAGTTCTTC. It translates to CASSYSPEVTEQFF.

This clonotype was counted many times. The chain uses TRBV19 and TRBJ2-5; D might be TRBD2 (6 bases). Germline V CDR1 and CDR2: LNHDA, SQIVND (reference sequence). V was trimmed by 5 bases and J by 3 bases, leaving 19 bases between them. The CDR3 extends over 16 amino acids. The CDR3 protein is CASSGGGALEEETQYF. In DNA, the CDR3 is TGTGCCAGTAGTGGGGGAGGAGCCCTGGAGGAAGAGACCCAGTACTTC. The complete variable domain, with remaining parts taken from reference TRBV19 and TRBJ2-5, reads DGGITQSPKYLFRKEGQNVTLSCEQNLNHDAMYWYRQDPGQGLRLIYYSQIVNDFQKGDIAEGYSVSREKKESFPLTVTSAQKNPTAFYLCASSGGGALEEETQYFGPGTRLLVL.

At least ten counts were recorded for this clonotype. V usage is TRBV7-8 and J usage is TRBJ2-1; tentative D call: TRBD1 (9 bases). The CDR3 has 19 residues. The germline V gene has CDR1 SGHVS and CDR2 FQNEAQ. Trimming removed 2 bases from V and 5 bases from J, with 25 bases in between. The CDR3 DNA sequence: TGTGCCAGCAGCTTATCGGGGGGGAGGGGACAGGGACTCCACAATGAGCAGTTCTTC. Translated, it gives CASSLSGGRGQGLHNEQFF.

Ten or more counts support this clonotype. This chain links TRBV2 with TRBJ2-7, with no clear D. The CDR3 length is 15 residues. Germline CDR1 is SNHLY and CDR2 is FYNNEI. Trimming took off 3 bases at V and 3 bases at J, with 15 bases between the two ends. The CDR3 sequence is CASSDPRTVNYEQYF. The CDR3 nucleotides read TGTGCCAGCAGTGACCCGAGGACGGTGAACTACGAGCAGTACTTC.

This clonotype was counted only a few times. The V call is TRBV6-1, the J call TRBJ2-3, with D perhaps TRBD1 (5 bases). Germline assignment: CDR1 MNHNS and CDR2 SASEGT. The V gene lost 3 bases and the J gene lost 4 bases, with 14 bases spanning the gap. The CDR3 consists of 15 residues. The CDR3 protein is CASSDQGMLADTQYF. The DNA for the CDR3 is TGTGCCAGCAGTGACCAGGGAATGTTGGCAGATACGCAGTATTTT.

This chain joins TRBV11-3 and TRBJ2-7; TRBD1 matches at 7 bases. CDR1 SGHNT and CDR2 YENEEA come from the germline V gene. The V segment lost 8 bases and the J segment 3 bases; nucleotides outside the gene matches: 10. The CDR3 sequence is 14 residues long. The chain's CDR3 is CASGPHRDSYEQYF. CDR3 sequence (DNA): TGTGCCAGCGGCCCACACCGGGACAGCTACGAGCAGTACTTC.

This clonotype was counted ten times or more. This chain connects TRBV15 to TRBJ2-3; D is uncertain. The germline gives CDR1 LNHNV, CDR2 YYDKDF (reference sequence). With 2 bases removed from V and 4 bases from J, the gap between germline ends came to 4 bases. The CDR3 runs to 12 residues. The chain's CDR3 is CATSRSSDTQYF. In DNA form, the CDR3 reads TGTGCCACCAGCAGATCGTCAGATACGCAGTATTTT. The variable domain in full, with the rest retrieved from reference TRBV15 and TRBJ2-3, is DAMVIQNPRYQVTQFGKPVTLSCSQTLNHNVMYWYQQKSSQAPKLLFHYYDKDFNNEADTPDNFQSRRPNTSFCFLDIRSPGLGDTAMYLCATSRSSDTQYFGPGTRLTVL.

This chain connects TRBV28 to TRBJ1-1; no definite D call. This CDR3 has 17 amino acids. Germline values: CDR1 MDHEN, CDR2 SYDVKM. Trimming left V 5 bases short and J 2 bases short, with 21 bases between. CDR3 sequence: CASSLPLIDWTNTEAFF. Written as DNA, the CDR3 is TGTGCCAGCAGTCTCCCCCTTATTGACTGGACCAACACTGAAGCTTTCTTT.

Comment on this clonotype: A single base is all that separates this from a far larger clone, so a read error is likely. The chain joins TRBV20-1 to TRBJ2-7; TRBD2 matches at 9 bases. Germline V lookup: CDR1 DFQATT, CDR2 SNEGSKA (reference sequence). The CDR3 is 12 residues long. The V and J ends lost 5 bases and 7 bases, in that order; junction bases with no gene match: 6. CDR3 sequence reads: CSARLADNEQYF. The CDR3 bases are TGCAGTGCTCGACTAGCGGACAATGAGCAGTACTTC.

This clonotype was picked up many times. The chain is built from TRBV11-2 and TRBJ1-2; the D gene is possibly TRBD1 (5 bases). Deletions cut 5 bases from V and 8 bases from J, with 15 bases between. Germline V gene sequence: CDR1 SGHAT, CDR2 FQNNGV. This CDR3 region has 13 residues. The CDR3 here is CASSQQVWDGYTF. The CDR3 bases are TGTGCCAGCAGCCAACAGGTGTGGGACGGCTACACCTTC.

This clonotype was seen more than once but under ten times. The chain is built from TRBV7-2 and TRBJ2-2; 7 nucleotides align to TRBD2. This CDR3 is built from 15 residues. Germline V lookup: CDR1 SGHTA, CDR2 FQGNSA. Germline trimming cut 5 bases from V and 4 bases from J; bases unmatched to any gene: 7. CDR3 sequence: CASSTRLAGTGELFF. CDR3 bases: TGTGCCAGCAGCACGCGACTAGCAGGCACCGGGGAGCTGTTTTTT.

The genes are TRBV28 and TRBJ2-7, with D possibly TRBD1 on 6 matching bases. The V end lost 5 bases, the J end lost 0 bases, and 29 bases lay between the germline ends. The germline gives CDR1 MDHEN, CDR2 SYDVKM. This CDR3 is 20 amino acids long. The CDR3: CASSPQTGRRVVRSSYEQYF. The CDR3 coding sequence is TGTGCCAGCAGTCCACAAACAGGGAGAAGGGTCGTTAGAAGCTCCTACGAGCAGTACTTC.

This clonotype was recorded only once. The CDR3 DNA reads as TGTGCCAGCAGCCAGGGGGCTAGCACAGATACGCAGTATTTT. It codes for CASSQGASTDTQYF. The chain employs TRBV14 and TRBJ2-3; D perhaps matches TRBD1 (6 bases). This CDR3 contains 14 residues. Per the germline V gene, CDR1 is SGHDN and CDR2 is FVKESK. The V gene lost 3 bases and the J gene lost 0 bases, with 7 bases spanning the gap.

There are a few counts of this clonotype. The chain carries TRBV3-1 and TRBJ1-6; TRBD1 aligns across 9 bases. From germline, CDR1 is LGHDT and CDR2 YNNKEL (reference sequence). V lost 3 bases, J lost 10 bases, and 4 bases stayed unmatched. This CDR3 region has 14 residues. DNA for the CDR3: TGTGCCAGCAGCCAGCGGACAGGGGCGTCACCCCTCCACTTT. It translates to CASSQRTGASPLHF.

This clonotype showed up many times. The rearrangement joins TRBV7-2 to TRBJ1-5; D call uncertain. The CDR3 sequence is 14 residues long. V shed 0 bases and J shed 0 bases, with 3 bases lying between them. Germline V gene lookup returns CDR1 SGHTA and CDR2 FQGNSA. The CDR3 nucleotides read TGTGCCAGCAGCTTAGCGTCTAGCAATCAGCCCCAGCATTTT. Translation: CASSLASSNQPQHF.

This clonotype was counted between two and nine times. The chain employs TRBV15 and TRBJ2-5; D is possibly TRBD1 (6 bases). Matching the DNA end better, TRBJ2-7 makes the J call doubtful. Germline V gene sequence: CDR1 LNHNV, CDR2 YYDKDF (reference sequence). The CDR3 sequence is 17 residues long. CDR3 in amino acids: CATSRVVGTSPSYEQYF. The DNA for the CDR3 is TGTGCCACCAGCAGAGTAGTAGGGACATCTCCCTCCTACGAGCAGTACTTC.

In this sample, this clonotype turned up many times. The CDR3 sequence: CASSLLPRALYTEAFF. In DNA, the CDR3 is TGTGCCAGCAGTTTACTTCCGAGGGCCTTATACACTGAAGCTTTCTTT. This rearrangement joins TRBV27 to TRBJ1-1, with no clear D. This CDR3 is built from 16 residues. The V gene's germline CDR1 is MNHEY and CDR2 SMNVEV (reference sequence). Between the trimmed V and J ends, which lost 2 bases and 3 bases, there was a span of 16 bases.

This clonotype showed up many times. The chain recombines TRBV24-1 with TRBJ1-2; D is unresolved. Germline loops: CDR1 KGHDR, CDR2 SFDVKD. This CDR3 has 13 amino acids. V lost 6 bases and J 2 bases, leaving 9 bases between the germline ends. DNA of the CDR3: TGTGCCACCAGTTATAACACCAACTATGGCTACACCTTC. It translates to CATSYNTNYGYTF.

Comments on this clonotype: This may arise from a read error, as a much more abundant clone is one base away. The rearrangement links TRBV12-3 or TRBV12-4 to TRBJ2-5, with D perhaps matching TRBD1 or TRBD2 (5 bases each). The CDR3 has 15 residues. The CDR3 DNA is TGTGCCAGCAGTTCAGGGAGCCCGAGCCCAGAGACCCGGTACTTC. It encodes CASSSGSPSPETRYF.

This clonotype was seen repeatedly, ten times or more. The chain combines TRBV27 with TRBJ2-7, with 8 bases matching TRBD1. V trimming: 6 bases; J trimming: 5 bases; junction bases outside the gene matches: 9. Germline values: CDR1 MNHEY, CDR2 SMNVEV (reference sequence). The CDR3 runs to 14 residues. The CDR3 sequence is CASSYRGYRDEQYF. The CDR3, as DNA: TGTGCCAGCAGCTACAGGGGGTATCGCGACGAGCAGTACTTC.